This TCR beta chain is from a study of T cell repertoires in cytomegalovirus infection. Study details: CMV epitopes that were recently identified and HLA-C-restricted were used alongside well-studied HLA-B-restricted ones. Study observations and caveats: HLA-C-restricted CMV-specific TCR beta clonotypes prevailed in the ex vivo response.

J was trimmed by 10 bases and V by 7 bases; bases with no gene match: 14. This CDR3 contains 14 residues. Germline-derived CDR1 and CDR2 are MNHEY and SVGEGT. TCRdb reprocessed the reads via MiXCR and lists one record per CDR3 protein. The table shows approximately 350,000 distinct CDR3 sequences, with roughly 34% occurring only once. In this sample, this clonotype turned up a few times. The antigen remains undetermined. The source was cultured PBMCs, collected from culture after CMV antigen stimulation. This receptor was identified in a human donor in good health (CMV status not recorded). Some clones in this sample may be carry-over from other donors' samples. This chain joins TRBV6-2 or TRBV6-3 and TRBJ1-1, with 8 bases matching TRBD1. The CDR3 spells CASTTADRVGGAFF. CDR3 DNA sequence: TGTGCCAGCACTACGGCGGACAGGGTTGGAGGAGCTTTCTTT.